Presented here are 18 T cell receptor beta chains from one specimen sequenced in a study of regulatory T cells in long-lasting Graves disease. Building of the TCR beta libraries involved iRepertoire HTBI primers and Arm-PCR of CDR3 regions. TCRdb processed the multiplex PCR reads anew with MiXCR; each CDR3 protein has one entry. Among 400,000 to 450,000 distinct CDR3 sequences, roughly 15% were seen once, and the ten largest hold roughly 10%. Time point defined: newly diagnosed GD, antithyroid drugs for less than 3 months. The authors made the TCR library using RNA they extracted from PBMCs. These same data were also listed under a study on T cells in Graves' hyperthyroidism and ophthalmopathy.

The sequences come from peripheral blood mononuclear cells (PBMCs), collected at new diagnosis, from a patient treated with antithyroid drugs. All receptors derive from a woman between 25 and 40 years old with Graves disease.

This clonotype appeared many times. The chain recombines TRBV5-1 with TRBJ1-2; 9 bases agree with TRBD1. The CDR3 runs 14 residues. CDR1 and CDR2 from the germline V gene are SGHRS and YFSETQ. Trimming at V came to 1 base and at J to 2 bases, leaving 0 bases not matched to a gene. The CDR3 DNA reads TGCGCCAGCAGCTTGACAGGGGGCAACTATGGCTACACCTTC. Its protein product is CASSLTGGNYGYTF.

Remarks on this clonotype: A read error is possible here, since a much larger clone lies one base away. The CDR3 loop reads CANSSGAANYGYTF. The CDR3 region has the DNA TGTGCCAACAGTTCCGGGGCGGCTAACTATGGCTACACCTTC. The chain joins TRBV28 to TRBJ1-2, with TRBD1 as a possible D gene (5 bases). Germline V gene data show CDR1 as MDHEN and CDR2 as SYDVKM. The CDR3 sequence is 14 residues long.

In this sample, this clonotype turned up many times. V gene TRBV19 combines with J gene TRBJ2-7; D call uncertain. The ends were cut back, 5 bases at V and 0 bases at J, with 11 bases in the middle. Germline V CDR1 and CDR2: LNHDA, SQIVND (reference sequence). The CDR3 is made up of 14 amino acids. The CDR3 nucleotides read TGTGCCAGTAGTCCGTACGGAAGCTCCTACGAGCAGTACTTC. Translated, it gives CASSPYGSSYEQYF.

This chain's CDR3 is CACSRDRTGELFF. DNA for the CDR3: TGTGCCTGCTCCCGGGACAGGACCGGGGAGCTGTTTTTT. The V gene is TRBV30, the J gene TRBJ2-2; 8 nucleotides line up with TRBD1. Germline lookup yields CDR1 GTSNPN and CDR2 SVGIG (reference sequence). The V gene end was trimmed by 6 bases and the J gene end by 5 bases; junction bases not matched to a gene: 5. CDR3 length: 13 residues. The variable domain in full, with the rest retrieved from reference TRBV30 and TRBJ2-2, is SQTIHQWPATLVQPVGSPLSLECTVEGTSNPNLYWYRQAAGRGLQLLFYSVGIGQISSEVPQNLSASRPQDRQFILSSKKLLLSDSGFYLCACSRDRTGELFFGEGSRLTVL.

The rearrangement joins TRBV6-2 or TRBV6-3 to TRBJ1-2; D ambiguous. Germline CDR1 is MNHEY and CDR2 is SVGEGT. This CDR3 spans 14 amino acids. V lost 6 bases and J lost 7, with 18 bases in between. This chain's CDR3 is CASRGRQDYFGYTF. The CDR3 region has the DNA TGTGCCAGCAGGGGTAGGCAGGATTATTTTGGCTACACCTTC.

This clonotype was recorded at least ten times. The chain uses TRBV11-2 and TRBJ2-1; 12 bases map to TRBD2. This CDR3 is 16 amino acids long. Losses at the gene ends were 0 bases for V and 5 bases for J; bases not matched to a gene: 2. Germline V CDR1 and CDR2: SGHAT, FQNNGV. This CDR3 reads CASSLEGLAGNNEQFF. The CDR3 region has the DNA TGTGCCAGCAGCTTAGAGGGACTAGCGGGCAACAATGAGCAGTTCTTC.

This chain uses TRBV19 with TRBJ1-5, with TRBD1 matching over 8 bases. The CDR3 length is 17 residues. CDR1 and CDR2 from the germline V gene are LNHDA and SQIVND (reference sequence). With 6 bases clipped from V and 5 bases from J, the junction kept 15 bases outside the gene matches. This chain's CDR3 is CASSRPHRGGRDQPQHF. As DNA, the CDR3 is TGTGCCAGTAGCCGCCCCCACAGGGGGGGACGCGATCAGCCCCAGCATTTT.

This clonotype has at least ten counts. This chain joins TRBV27 and TRBJ2-1, with D possibly matching TRBD1 (7 bases). CDR3 length: 19 amino acids. Germline assignment: CDR1 MNHEY and CDR2 SMNVEV (reference sequence). With 4 bases removed from V and 1 base from J, the gap between germline ends came to 23 bases. As DNA, the CDR3 is TGTGCCAGCAGTTCGGCGTTATACAGGGGTGGAGGGTCCTACAATGAGCAGTTCTTC. This codes for CASSSALYRGGGSYNEQFF.

This clonotype is a singleton in its sample. The chain recombines TRBV30 with TRBJ1-1; D gene uncertain. Germline loops: CDR1 GTSNPN, CDR2 SVGIG (reference sequence). V was shortened by 2 bases and J by 4 bases, with 11 bases between the two germline ends. CDR3 size: 13 residues. The CDR3 coding sequence is TGTGCCTGGAGTTGGGGATTAGGCACTGAAGCTTTCTTT. Encoded protein: CAWSWGLGTEAFF.

The rearrangement links TRBV6-5 to TRBJ1-5, with D possibly TRBD1 on 6 matching bases. This CDR3 is 15 amino acids long. Per the germline V gene, CDR1 is MNHEY and CDR2 is SVGAGI. Trimming cost V 2 bases and J 3 bases, with 11 bases left between them. DNA of the CDR3: TGTGCCAGCAGTTACACAGGGACCCTCAATCAGCCCCAGCATTTT. Its translation is CASSYTGTLNQPQHF.

The J gene is TRBJ1-3, the V gene TRBV3-1; D unclear. Trimming left V 1 base short and J 0 bases short, with 22 bases between. The CDR3 contains 20 residues. CDR1 LGHDT and CDR2 YNNKEL come from the germline V gene (reference sequence). The CDR3 reads CASSQGEASIEWYSGNTIYF. The CDR3 nucleotides read TGTGCCAGCAGCCAAGGAGAGGCCAGCATAGAGTGGTACTCTGGAAACACCATATATTTT.

This clonotype has a count of ten or more. V gene TRBV11-2 combines with J gene TRBJ2-7; TRBD2 matches at 13 bases. Germline CDR1 SGHAT, CDR2 FQNNGV. The CDR3 loop spans 17 amino acids. V was pared by 2 bases and J by 1 base, with 5 bases of the junction left unmatched. DNA for the CDR3: TGTGCCAGCAGCTTAACGGGACTAGCGGGGCCTTCCTACGAGCAGTACTTC. Its protein product is CASSLTGLAGPSYEQYF.

CDR3 amino acids: CASSLGLAGGPPEQFF. Written as DNA, the CDR3 is TGCGCCAGCAGCCTGGGACTAGCGGGAGGGCCGCCGGAGCAGTTCTTC. The chain joins TRBV4-3 to TRBJ2-1; TRBD2 aligns across 16 bases. Per germline, CDR1 LGHNA and CDR2 YSLEER. CDR3 length equals 16 residues. The J segment lost 10 bases and the V segment lost 4 bases, leaving 7 bases of the junction unmatched.

This clonotype showed up many times. This rearrangement joins TRBV28 to TRBJ1-2; D is unclear. Trimming took 1 base from V and 8 from J, leaving 11 bases between them. The CDR3 runs 13 residues. Per germline, CDR1 MDHEN and CDR2 SYDVKM. CDR3 sequence reads: CASSLSIRGGYTF. The CDR3 DNA follows: TGTGCCAGCAGTTTATCAATCAGAGGAGGCTACACCTTC.

This clonotype has only a few counts. As the CDR3 is not closed by the conserved phenylalanine or tryptophan, this likely results from a read error. The genes are TRBV9 and TRBJ2-7; 7 nucleotides line up with TRBD2. The germline CDR1 and CDR2 sequences are SGDLS and YYNGEE. The CDR3 runs to 13 residues. After removal of 5 bases from V and 0 bases from J, the junction contained 2 bases not matched to a gene. CDR3 protein: CASSGGSSYEQYL. In nucleotides, the CDR3 is TGTGCCAGCAGTGGCGGGAGCTCCTACGAGCAGTACCTC.

This clonotype was picked up many times. CDR3 in DNA: TGTGCCAGCAGTGATTTTTTGGGGCGCGGCACTGAAGCTTTCTTT. It translates to CASSDFLGRGTEAFF. The V gene is TRBV25-1, the J gene TRBJ1-1; tentatively, D is TRBD1 (5 bases). V was clipped by 3 bases and J by 4 bases, with 15 bases between them. There are 15 residues in the CDR3. Germline V gene data show CDR1 as MGHDK and CDR2 as SYGVNS.

In this sample, this clonotype turned up a few times. This chain joins TRBV6-1 and TRBJ2-3, with 7 bases that match TRBD2. There are 15 residues in the CDR3. From germline, CDR1 is MNHNS and CDR2 SASEGT. V was clipped by 1 base and J by 6 bases; unmatched bases: 7. DNA for the CDR3: TGTGCCAGCAGTGAAGGAAGGGAGGGTAGCGATACGCAGTATTTT. This encodes CASSEGREGSDTQYF.

This clonotype was detected many times. This chain uses TRBV20-1 with TRBJ1-1; the D is unclear. The CDR3 spans 14 residues. Germline CDR1 reads DFQATT; CDR2 reads SNEGSKA (reference sequence). The V end lost 1 base, the J end lost 0 bases, and 9 bases lay between the germline ends. The DNA for the CDR3 is TGCAGTGCTAGAGTTGGCGAAATGAACACTGAAGCTTTCTTT. This encodes CSARVGEMNTEAFF.